Listed here is a single T cell receptor (beta chain). The sample comes from a study of cytomegalovirus exposure and HLA in healthy donors. It was with 60 Vbeta and 13 Jbeta primers that the PCR ran. TCRdb's table, derived via immunoSEQ multiplex PCR, lists solely in-frame clones and lacks some. The data hold about 89,000 clones, with around 85% observed a single time. Trimming took 3 bases from V and 4 from J; bases not matched to a gene: 8. This CDR3 is 16 amino acids long. Germline loops: CDR1 SGHDT, CDR2 YYEEEE. This chain connects TRBV5-6 to TRBJ2-2; 8 bases are a match to TRBD1. The sequenced sample was PBMCs. The TCR comes from a man aged 25 to 40 in good health and CMV-seronegative. The CDR3 reads CASSSYRDRPTGELFF. The CDR3 coding sequence is TGTGCCAGCAGCTCGTACCGGGACAGGCCCACCGGGGAGCTGTTTTTT.